These 6 T cell receptor beta chains were sequenced from one sample in a study of shared clonotypes between healthy human individuals. Data came from immunoSEQ multiplex PCR; TCRdb stores just in-frame clones and leaves some out. The sample includes some 1,100,000 clones, about four fifths of them seen just once. Specimen: memory CD4+ T cells from PBMCs. Subset specified: CD45RA-negative fraction. Receptor source: a young man in good health. Some clones in this sample may be carry-over from other donors' samples.

This clone was counted a few times. The chain couples TRBV29-1 to TRBJ1-1; unclear D gene. V gave up 7 bases and J gave up 5 bases, with 11 bases separating them. Germline loops: CDR1 SQVTM, CDR2 ANQGSEA. The CDR3 sequence is 11 residues long. CDR3 DNA: TGCAGCGCTACCCTTGGGACTGAAGCTTTCTTT. Amino acids: CSATLGTEAFF.

The rearrangement joins TRBV7-3 to TRBJ2-3; unclear D gene. Looked up from germline, CDR1 is SGHTA and CDR2 is FQGTGA. V gave up 2 bases and J gave up 2 bases, with 8 bases separating them. The CDR3 runs to 14 residues. The CDR3 DNA follows: TGTGCCAGCAGCTTAGGAACTACCACAGATACGCAGTATTTT. Amino acid sequence: CASSLGTTTDTQYF.

The V and J genes are TRBV5-1 and TRBJ2-1, with a tentative D call TRBD1 (6 bases). V lost 1 base and J lost 4, with 9 bases in between. This CDR3 has 14 residues. The germline gives CDR1 SGHRS, CDR2 YFSETQ. CDR3 in amino acids: CASSLQQGYNEQFF. The CDR3 nucleotides read TGCGCCAGCAGCTTGCAGCAGGGGTACAATGAGCAGTTCTTC. The variable domain in full, with the rest retrieved from reference TRBV5-1 and TRBJ2-1, is KAGVTQTPRYLIKTRGQQVTLSCSPISGHRSVSWYQQTPGQGLQFLFEYFSETQRNKGNFPGRFSGRQFSNSRSEMNVSTLELGDSALYLCASSLQQGYNEQFFGPGTRLTVL.

Only one count was recorded for this clone. V and J are TRBV10-3 and TRBJ2-1; 8 bases match TRBD2. CDR3 size: 16 residues. Trimming removed 6 bases from V and 9 bases from J; junction bases left unmatched: 16. Germline V CDR1 and CDR2: ENHRY, SYGVKD. As DNA, the CDR3 is TGTGCCATCAGCCCCCAACTAGCGGCAGTTCCGGGTGAGCAGTTCTTC. This translates into CAISPQLAAVPGEQFF.

J is TRBJ1-5 and V is TRBV28; D is uncertain. This CDR3 contains 14 residues. Germline V lookup: CDR1 MDHEN, CDR2 SYDVKM. Trimming took 8 bases from V and 0 from J, leaving 11 bases between them. The CDR3 region has the DNA TGTGCCAGCTTGACCCGGAATAGCAATCAGCCCCAGCATTTT. Translating it yields CASLTRNSNQPQHF.

The chain joins TRBV18 to TRBJ1-2, with D hard to call. Deletions cut 3 bases from V and 5 bases from J, with 10 bases between. CDR3 length: 13 amino acids. Germline assignment: CDR1 KGHSH and CDR2 LQKENI. Here the CDR3 reads CASSPTDGYGYTF. In DNA form, the CDR3 reads TGTGCCAGCTCACCCACGGACGGATATGGCTACACCTTC.